These T cell receptor beta chains were read from a single sample in a study of spatial heterogeneity in lung cancer. TCRdb ran MiXCR on the 5' RACE reads and lists one entry per CDR3 protein. The data contain 35,000 to 55,000 distinct CDR3 sequences, about an eighth of them singletons. This specimen consisted of PBMCs, obtained at surgery. The receptors derive from a male donor with early-stage non-small cell lung cancer. CDR3s leave out the opening cysteine and the closing phenylalanine or tryptophan. The order of the fields is V gene, J gene, CDR3 protein.

v_call: TRBV12-3/TRBV12-4
j_call: TRBJ2-1
cdr3_aa: ASSLGLAGAYNEQF

v_call: TRBV7-6
j_call: TRBJ1-2
cdr3_aa: ASSLGRPYIYGYT

v_call: TRBV2
j_call: TRBJ2-3
cdr3_aa: ASSLQGAGDTQY

v_call: TRBV20-1
j_call: TRBJ2-1
cdr3_aa: SASPSVRVYNEQF

v_call: TRBV24-1
j_call: TRBJ2-3
cdr3_aa: ATTIPGRTSGHTQY

v_call: TRBV29-1
j_call: TRBJ2-6
cdr3_aa: SPDLRVNVLT

v_call: TRBV2
j_call: TRBJ2-2
cdr3_aa: AGQAGGPSGGELF

v_call: TRBV5-5
j_call: TRBJ1-2
cdr3_aa: ASSFDRVYGYT

v_call: TRBV12-3/TRBV12-4
j_call: TRBJ2-1
cdr3_aa: ASSPPRRGGSNEQF

v_call: TRBV2
j_call: TRBJ2-2
cdr3_aa: ASSGAEGTGELF

v_call: TRBV19
j_call: TRBJ1-5
cdr3_aa: ASSRDRVVGQPQH

v_call: TRBV7-2
j_call: TRBJ2-3
cdr3_aa: ASSRLVGDTQY

v_call: TRBV4-1
j_call: TRBJ2-3
cdr3_aa: ASSQDGRGRTDTQY